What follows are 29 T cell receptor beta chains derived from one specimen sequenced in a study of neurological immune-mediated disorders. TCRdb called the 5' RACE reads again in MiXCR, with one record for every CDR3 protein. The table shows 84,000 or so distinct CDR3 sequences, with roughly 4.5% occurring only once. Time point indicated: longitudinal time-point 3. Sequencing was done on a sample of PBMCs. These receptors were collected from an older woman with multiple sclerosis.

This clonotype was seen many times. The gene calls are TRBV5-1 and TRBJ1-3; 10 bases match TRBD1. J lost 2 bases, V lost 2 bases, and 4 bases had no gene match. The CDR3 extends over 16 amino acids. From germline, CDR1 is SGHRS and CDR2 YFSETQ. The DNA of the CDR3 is TGCGCCAGCAGCTTTGGGACAGGGGCAACTGGAAACACCATATATTTT. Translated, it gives CASSFGTGATGNTIYF.

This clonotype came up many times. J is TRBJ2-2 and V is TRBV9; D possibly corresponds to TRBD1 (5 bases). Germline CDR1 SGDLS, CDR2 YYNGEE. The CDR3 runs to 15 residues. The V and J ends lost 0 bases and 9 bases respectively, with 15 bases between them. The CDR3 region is CASSVGDTQGRELFF. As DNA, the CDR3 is TGTGCCAGCAGCGTAGGTGACACCCAGGGCCGGGAGCTGTTTTTT.

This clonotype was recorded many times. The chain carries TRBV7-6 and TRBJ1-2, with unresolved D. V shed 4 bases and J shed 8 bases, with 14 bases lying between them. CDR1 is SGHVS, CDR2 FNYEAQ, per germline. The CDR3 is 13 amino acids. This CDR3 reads CASSSGPSGGYTF. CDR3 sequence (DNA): TGTGCCAGCAGCTCCGGACCCTCGGGAGGCTACACCTTC.

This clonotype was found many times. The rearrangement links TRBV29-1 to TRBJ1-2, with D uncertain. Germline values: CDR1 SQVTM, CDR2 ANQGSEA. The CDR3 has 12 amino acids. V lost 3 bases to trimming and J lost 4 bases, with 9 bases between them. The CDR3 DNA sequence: TGCAGCGTTGAGCACGGAGGCTATGGCTACACCTTC. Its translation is CSVEHGGYGYTF.

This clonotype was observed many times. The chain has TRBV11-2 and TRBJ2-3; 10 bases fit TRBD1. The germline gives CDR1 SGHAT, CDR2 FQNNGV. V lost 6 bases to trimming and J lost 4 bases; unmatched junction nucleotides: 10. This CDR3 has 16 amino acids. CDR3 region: CASRPLPGQGSDTQYF. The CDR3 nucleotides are TGTGCCAGCAGACCACTCCCGGGACAGGGGTCAGATACGCAGTATTTT.

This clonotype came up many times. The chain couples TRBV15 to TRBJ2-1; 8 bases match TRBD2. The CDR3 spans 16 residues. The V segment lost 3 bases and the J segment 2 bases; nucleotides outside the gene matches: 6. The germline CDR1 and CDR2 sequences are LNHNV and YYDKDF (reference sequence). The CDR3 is CATSSPGLAPYNEQFF. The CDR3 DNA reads TGTGCCACCAGCAGCCCCGGACTAGCTCCCTACAATGAGCAGTTCTTC.

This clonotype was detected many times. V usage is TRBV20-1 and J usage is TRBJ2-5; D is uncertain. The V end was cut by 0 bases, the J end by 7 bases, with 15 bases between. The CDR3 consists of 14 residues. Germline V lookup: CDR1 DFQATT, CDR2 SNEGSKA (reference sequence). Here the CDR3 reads CSARDLGTKGTQYF. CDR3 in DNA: TGCAGTGCTAGAGATTTAGGAACCAAGGGGACCCAGTACTTC.

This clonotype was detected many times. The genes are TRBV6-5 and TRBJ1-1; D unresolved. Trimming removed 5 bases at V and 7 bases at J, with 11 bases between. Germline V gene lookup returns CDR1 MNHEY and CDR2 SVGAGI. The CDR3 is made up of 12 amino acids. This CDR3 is CASSRLQSEAFF. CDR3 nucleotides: TGTGCCAGCAGTCGATTACAGAGTGAAGCTTTCTTT.

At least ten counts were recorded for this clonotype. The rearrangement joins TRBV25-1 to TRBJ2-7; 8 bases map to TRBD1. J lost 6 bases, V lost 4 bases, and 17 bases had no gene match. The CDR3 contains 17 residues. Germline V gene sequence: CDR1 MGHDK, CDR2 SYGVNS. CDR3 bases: TGTGCCAGCAGTGGCTTTGGACACGGACAGGGACCGCGCGAGCAGTACTTC. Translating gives CASSGFGHGQGPREQYF.

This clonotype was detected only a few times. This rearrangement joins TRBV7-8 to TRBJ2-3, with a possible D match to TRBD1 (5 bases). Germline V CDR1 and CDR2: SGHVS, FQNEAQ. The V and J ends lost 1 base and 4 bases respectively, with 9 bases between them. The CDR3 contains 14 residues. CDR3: CASSLEGWADTQYF. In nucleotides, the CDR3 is TGTGCCAGCAGCTTAGAGGGGTGGGCAGATACGCAGTATTTT.

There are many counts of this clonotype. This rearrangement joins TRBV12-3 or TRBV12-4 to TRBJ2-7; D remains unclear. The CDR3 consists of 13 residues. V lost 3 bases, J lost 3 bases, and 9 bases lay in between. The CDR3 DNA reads TGTGCCAGCAGTTTCCGGCAGAACTACGAGCAGTACTTC. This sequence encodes CASSFRQNYEQYF.

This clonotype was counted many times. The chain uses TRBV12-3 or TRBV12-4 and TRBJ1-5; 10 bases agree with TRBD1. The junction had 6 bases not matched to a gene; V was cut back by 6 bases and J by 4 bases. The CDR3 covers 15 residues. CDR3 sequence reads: CASRGGQGGNQPQHF. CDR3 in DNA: TGTGCCAGCAGGGGAGGACAGGGGGGGAATCAGCCCCAGCATTTT.

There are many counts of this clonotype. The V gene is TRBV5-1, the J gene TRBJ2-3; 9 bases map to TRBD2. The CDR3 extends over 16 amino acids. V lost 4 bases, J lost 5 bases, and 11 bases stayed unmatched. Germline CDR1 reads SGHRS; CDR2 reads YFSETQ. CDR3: CASSRTPSGELDTQYF. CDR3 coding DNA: TGCGCCAGCAGCAGGACGCCTAGCGGGGAGTTAGATACGCAGTATTTT. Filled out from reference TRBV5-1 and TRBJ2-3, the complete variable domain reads KAGVTQTPRYLIKTRGQQVTLSCSPISGHRSVSWYQQTPGQGLQFLFEYFSETQRNKGNFPGRFSGRQFSNSRSEMNVSTLELGDSALYLCASSRTPSGELDTQYFGPGTRLTVL.

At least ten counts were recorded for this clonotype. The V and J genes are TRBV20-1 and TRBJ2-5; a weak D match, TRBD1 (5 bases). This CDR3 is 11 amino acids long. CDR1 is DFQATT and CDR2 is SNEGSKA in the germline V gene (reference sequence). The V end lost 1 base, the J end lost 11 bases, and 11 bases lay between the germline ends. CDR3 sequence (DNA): TGCAGTGCTAGAGGGGGCAGCCCGCAGTACTTC. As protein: CSARGGSPQYF.

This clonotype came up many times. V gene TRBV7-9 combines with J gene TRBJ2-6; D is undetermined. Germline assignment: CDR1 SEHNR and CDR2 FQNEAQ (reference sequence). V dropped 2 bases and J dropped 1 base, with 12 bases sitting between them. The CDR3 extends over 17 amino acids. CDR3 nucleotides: TGTGCCAGCAGCTTATTATCTTTGCCATCTGGGGCCAACGTCCTGACTTTC. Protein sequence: CASSLLSLPSGANVLTF.

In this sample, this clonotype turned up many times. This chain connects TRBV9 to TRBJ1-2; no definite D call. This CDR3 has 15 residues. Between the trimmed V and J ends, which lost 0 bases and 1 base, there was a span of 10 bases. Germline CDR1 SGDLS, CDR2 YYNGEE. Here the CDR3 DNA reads TGTGCCAGCAGCGTAGATCACGGACTTAACTATGGCTACACCTTC. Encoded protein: CASSVDHGLNYGYTF.

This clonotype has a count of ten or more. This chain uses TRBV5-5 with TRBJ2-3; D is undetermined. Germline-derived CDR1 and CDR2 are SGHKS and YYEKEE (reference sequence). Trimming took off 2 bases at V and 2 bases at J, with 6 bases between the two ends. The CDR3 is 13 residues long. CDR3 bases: TGTGCCAGCAGCTTCTCGATCACAGATACGCAGTATTTT. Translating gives CASSFSITDTQYF.

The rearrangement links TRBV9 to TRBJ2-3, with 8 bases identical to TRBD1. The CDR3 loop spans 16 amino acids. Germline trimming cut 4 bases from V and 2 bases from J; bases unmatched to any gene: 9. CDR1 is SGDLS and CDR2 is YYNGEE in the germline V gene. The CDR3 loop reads CASSPGQAGFTDTQYF. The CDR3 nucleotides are TGTGCCAGCAGCCCGGGACAGGCAGGGTTCACAGATACGCAGTATTTT.

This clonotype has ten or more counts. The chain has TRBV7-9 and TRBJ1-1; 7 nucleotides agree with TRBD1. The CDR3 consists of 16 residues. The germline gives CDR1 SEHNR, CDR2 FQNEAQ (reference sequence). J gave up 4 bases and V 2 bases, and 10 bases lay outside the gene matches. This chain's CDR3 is CASSLPQGLVGTEAFF. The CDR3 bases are TGTGCCAGCAGCTTACCACAGGGGTTAGTGGGCACTGAAGCTTTCTTT. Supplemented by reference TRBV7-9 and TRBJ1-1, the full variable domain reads DTGVSQNPRHKITKRGQNVTFRCDPISEHNRLYWYRQTLGQGPEFLTYFQNEAQLEKSRLLSDRFSAERPKGSFSTLEIQRTEQGDSAMYLCASSLPQGLVGTEAFFGQGTRLTVV.

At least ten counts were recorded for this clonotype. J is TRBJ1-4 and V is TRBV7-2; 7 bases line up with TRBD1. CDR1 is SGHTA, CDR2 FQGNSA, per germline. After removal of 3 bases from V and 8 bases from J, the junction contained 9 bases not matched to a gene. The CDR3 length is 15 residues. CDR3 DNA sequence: TGTGCCAGCAGCTTTAGACAGGGCGGTGGGGAAAAACTGTTTTTT. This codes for CASSFRQGGGEKLFF.

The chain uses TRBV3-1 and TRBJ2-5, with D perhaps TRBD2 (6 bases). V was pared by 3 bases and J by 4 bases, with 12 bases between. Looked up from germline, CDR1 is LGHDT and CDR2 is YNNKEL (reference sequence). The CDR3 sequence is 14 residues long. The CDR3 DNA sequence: TGTGCCAGCAGCCACCGACTAGTTGGAGAGACCCAGTACTTC. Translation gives CASSHRLVGETQYF.

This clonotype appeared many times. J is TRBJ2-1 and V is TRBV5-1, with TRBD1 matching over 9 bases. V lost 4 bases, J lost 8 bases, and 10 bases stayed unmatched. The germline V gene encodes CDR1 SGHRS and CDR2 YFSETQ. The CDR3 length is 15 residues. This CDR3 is CASSPDRGERDEQFF. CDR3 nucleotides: TGCGCCAGCAGCCCCGACAGGGGGGAACGGGATGAGCAGTTCTTC. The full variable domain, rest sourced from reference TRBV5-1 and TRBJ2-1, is KAGVTQTPRYLIKTRGQQVTLSCSPISGHRSVSWYQQTPGQGLQFLFEYFSETQRNKGNFPGRFSGRQFSNSRSEMNVSTLELGDSALYLCASSPDRGERDEQFFGPGTRLTVL.

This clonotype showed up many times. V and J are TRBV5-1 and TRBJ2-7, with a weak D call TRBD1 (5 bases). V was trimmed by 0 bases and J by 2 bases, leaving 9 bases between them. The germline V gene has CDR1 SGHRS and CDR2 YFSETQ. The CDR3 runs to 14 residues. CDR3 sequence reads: CASSLVQGPYEQYF. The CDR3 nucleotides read TGCGCCAGCAGCTTGGTTCAGGGCCCCTACGAGCAGTACTTC. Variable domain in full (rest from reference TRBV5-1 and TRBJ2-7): KAGVTQTPRYLIKTRGQQVTLSCSPISGHRSVSWYQQTPGQGLQFLFEYFSETQRNKGNFPGRFSGRQFSNSRSEMNVSTLELGDSALYLCASSLVQGPYEQYFGPGTRLTVT.

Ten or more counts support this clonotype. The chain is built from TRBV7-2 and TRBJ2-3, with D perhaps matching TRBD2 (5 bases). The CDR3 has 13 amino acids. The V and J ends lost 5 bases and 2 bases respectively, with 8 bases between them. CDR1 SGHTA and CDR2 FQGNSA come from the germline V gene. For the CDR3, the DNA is TGTGCCAGCAGCACCGGACTCACAGATACGCAGTATTTT. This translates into CASSTGLTDTQYF. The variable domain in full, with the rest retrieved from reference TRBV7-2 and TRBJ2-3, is GAGVSQSPSNKVTEKGKDVELRCDPISGHTALYWYRQSLGQGLEFLIYFQGNSAPDKSGLPSDRFSAERTGGSVSTLTIQRTQQEDSAVYLCASSTGLTDTQYFGPGTRLTVL.

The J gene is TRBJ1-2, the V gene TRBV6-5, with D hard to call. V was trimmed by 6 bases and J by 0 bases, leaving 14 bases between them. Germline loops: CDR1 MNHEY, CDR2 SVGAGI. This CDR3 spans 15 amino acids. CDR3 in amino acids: CASRTQSSANYGYTF. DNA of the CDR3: TGTGCCAGCAGGACCCAATCCTCGGCTAACTATGGCTACACCTTC.

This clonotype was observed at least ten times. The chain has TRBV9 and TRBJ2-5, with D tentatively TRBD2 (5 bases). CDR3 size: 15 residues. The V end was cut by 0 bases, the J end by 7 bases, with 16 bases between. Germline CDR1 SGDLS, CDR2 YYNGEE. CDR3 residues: CASSVVASNEGTQYF. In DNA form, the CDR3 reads TGTGCCAGCAGCGTAGTGGCTAGCAACGAAGGGACCCAGTACTTC.

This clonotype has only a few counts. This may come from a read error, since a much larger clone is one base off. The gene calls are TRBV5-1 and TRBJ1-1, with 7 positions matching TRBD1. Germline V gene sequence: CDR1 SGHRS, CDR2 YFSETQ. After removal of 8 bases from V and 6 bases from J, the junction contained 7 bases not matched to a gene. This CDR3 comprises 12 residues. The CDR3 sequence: CARTQTGSEAFF. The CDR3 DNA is TGCGCCAGAACCCAGACAGGGTCTGAAGCTTTCTTT.

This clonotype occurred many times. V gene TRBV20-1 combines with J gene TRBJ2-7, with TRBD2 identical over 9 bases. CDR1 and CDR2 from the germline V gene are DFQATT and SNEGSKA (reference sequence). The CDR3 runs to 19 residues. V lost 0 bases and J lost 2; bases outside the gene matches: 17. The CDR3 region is CSARDVLGLAGPRAYEQYF. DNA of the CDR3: TGCAGTGCTAGAGATGTCCTAGGCCTAGCGGGGCCGAGGGCCTACGAGCAGTACTTC.

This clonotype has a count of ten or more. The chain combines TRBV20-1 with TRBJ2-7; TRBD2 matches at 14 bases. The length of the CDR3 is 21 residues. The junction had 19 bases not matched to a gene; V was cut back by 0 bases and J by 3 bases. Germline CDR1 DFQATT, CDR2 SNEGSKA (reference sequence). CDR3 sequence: CSARDPSVRERGLAGGYEQYF. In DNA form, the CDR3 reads TGCAGTGCTAGAGATCCGTCTGTCCGGGAGAGAGGACTAGCGGGGGGCTACGAGCAGTACTTC.